The 14 T cell receptor beta chains in this list originate from one sample, sequenced in a study of blood T cell repertoires in COVID-19. The method was immunoSEQ multiplex PCR; TCRdb's version includes in-frame clones alone and lacks a portion of them. The sample records 95,000 to 110,000 clones, over 75% being singletons. The sample taken for sequencing was peripheral blood. The source is a human donor in a cohort sampled during active COVID-19.

The chain carries TRBV19 and TRBJ2-7, with D possibly TRBD2 on 7 matching bases. The germline CDR1 and CDR2 sequences are LNHDA and SQIVND (reference sequence). CDR3 length: 13 amino acids. Deletions cut 3 bases from V and 2 bases from J, with 8 bases between. This chain's CDR3 is CASSMGGPYEQYF. The CDR3 coding sequence is TGTGCCAGTAGTATGGGGGGGCCCTACGAGCAGTACTTC.

This clone has only a few counts. The CDR3 DNA reads TGCGCCAGCAGCTTGGGGTCTAGCTCCTACGAGCAGTACTTC. Amino acids: CASSLGSSSYEQYF. This chain connects TRBV5-1 to TRBJ2-7; D gene uncertain. V was clipped by 0 bases and J by 0 bases, with 7 bases between them. CDR1 is SGHRS and CDR2 is YFSETQ in the germline V gene. This CDR3 has 14 amino acids.

The CDR3 region has the DNA TGTGCCAGCACGGGACTAGCGGGAAGCACAGATACGCAGTATTTT. Protein: CASTGLAGSTDTQYF. The V and J genes are TRBV3-1 (or the pseudogene TRBV3-2) and TRBJ2-3; TRBD2 matches 13 bases. Germline lookup yields CDR1 LGHDT and CDR2 YNNKEL (reference sequence). The CDR3 sequence is 15 residues long. V shed 7 bases, J shed 0 bases, and the junction held 1 base outside the gene matches.

V and J are TRBV28 and TRBJ1-3, with 7 bases matching TRBD1. The CDR3 length is 16 residues. V lost 3 bases to trimming and J lost 0 bases; unmatched junction nucleotides: 5. Germline V gene sequence: CDR1 MDHEN, CDR2 SYDVKM. CDR3 region: CASSLMGQISGNTIYF. Here the CDR3 DNA reads TGTGCCAGCAGTTTGATGGGACAGATCTCTGGAAACACCATATATTTT.

The chain combines TRBV27 with TRBJ2-2, with 9 bases identical to TRBD2. There are 15 residues in the CDR3. J lost 5 bases, V lost 7 bases, and 8 bases had no gene match. Germline V CDR1 and CDR2: MNHEY, SMNVEV (reference sequence). CDR3 region: CASKVFSGSTGELFF. CDR3 coding DNA: TGTGCCAGCAAGGTTTTTAGCGGGAGTACCGGGGAGCTGTTTTTT.

The rearrangement joins TRBV6-5 to TRBJ2-7, with 8 nucleotides matching TRBD2. Germline loops: CDR1 MNHEY, CDR2 SVGAGI. J lost 5 bases, V lost 6 bases, and 12 bases had no gene match. The CDR3 spans 15 residues. Here the CDR3 reads CASRQTGGGIHEQYF. CDR3 DNA: TGTGCCAGCAGGCAAACCGGGGGGGGGATTCACGAGCAGTACTTC.

This sequence joins TRBV18 and TRBJ1-2; 8 nucleotides match TRBD1. Per germline, CDR1 KGHSH and CDR2 LQKENI. The CDR3 has 16 amino acids. The trim removed 4 bases at V and 10 bases at J, leaving 17 bases unmatched. The CDR3 reads CASSLETGVKNADYTF. The CDR3 DNA is TGTGCCAGCTCACTGGAGACAGGGGTCAAAAACGCTGACTACACCTTC.

This clone was observed once. V gene TRBV7-6 combines with J gene TRBJ1-5; D is undetermined. Germline V gene lookup returns CDR1 SGHVS and CDR2 FNYEAQ. The CDR3 has 15 residues. Trimming shortened V by 4 bases and J by 6 bases, and 16 bases separated the two germline ends. CDR3 sequence (DNA): TGTGCCAGCAGCTCCTCCACTGGAGGAGGTCAGCCCCAGCATTTT. Amino acids: CASSSSTGGGQPQHF.

This chain links TRBV5-5 with TRBJ1-3; D not resolved. The CDR3 sequence is 19 residues long. Germline V CDR1 and CDR2: SGHKS, YYEKEE (reference sequence). The V gene lost 4 bases and the J gene lost 0 bases, with 23 bases spanning the gap. Here the CDR3 reads CASSPVGSGRGFSGNTIYF. CDR3 in DNA: TGTGCCAGCAGCCCAGTCGGATCAGGTCGGGGATTCTCTGGAAACACCATATATTTT.

The rearrangement uses TRBV25-1 and TRBJ1-6; tentative D call: TRBD1 (5 bases). The length of the CDR3 is 16 residues. Germline lookup yields CDR1 MGHDK and CDR2 SYGVNS. V lost 8 bases to trimming and J lost 0 bases, with 14 bases between them. The CDR3 nucleotides are TGTGCCAGCCAACAGGCCACGAGCTCCTATAATTCACCCCTCCACTTT. Encoded protein: CASQQATSSYNSPLHF.

The chain employs TRBV11-2 and TRBJ2-7; 9 nucleotides agree with TRBD1. Germline V lookup: CDR1 SGHAT, CDR2 FQNNGV. The V gene end was trimmed by 5 bases and the J gene end by 3 bases; junction bases not matched to a gene: 5. This CDR3 has 14 amino acids. The CDR3 DNA is TGTGCCAGCAGCCACACGGACAGGGGCTACGAGCAGTACTTC. Translating gives CASSHTDRGYEQYF. The whole variable domain, filled in from reference TRBV11-2 and TRBJ2-7, reads EAGVAQSPRYKIIEKRQSVAFWCNPISGHATLYWYQQILGQGPKLLIQFQNNGVVDDSQLPKDRFSAERLKGVDSTLKIQPAKLEDSAVYLCASSHTDRGYEQYFGPGTRLTVT.

This clone was detected only a few times. This chain connects TRBV5-1 to TRBJ2-2; the match to TRBD2 covers 7 bases. The germline V gene encodes CDR1 SGHRS and CDR2 YFSETQ. Trimming removed 2 bases from V and 6 bases from J; junction bases left unmatched: 7. CDR3 length: 15 amino acids. CDR3 in DNA: TGCGCCAGCAGCTTCCTGCGCGGGAGTGCCGGGGAGCTGTTTTTT. Translation gives CASSFLRGSAGELFF. Full variable domain (missing parts from reference TRBV5-1 and TRBJ2-2): KAGVTQTPRYLIKTRGQQVTLSCSPISGHRSVSWYQQTPGQGLQFLFEYFSETQRNKGNFPGRFSGRQFSNSRSEMNVSTLELGDSALYLCASSFLRGSAGELFFGEGSRLTVL.

The gene calls are TRBV6-5 and TRBJ2-7, with D possibly TRBD2 on 6 matching bases. Between the trimmed V and J ends, which lost 5 bases and 3 bases, there was a span of 11 bases. This CDR3 region has 13 residues. In germline, CDR1 is MNHEY, CDR2 SVGAGI. CDR3 amino acids: CASSMSAGYEQYF. In nucleotides, the CDR3 is TGTGCCAGCAGTATGTCAGCGGGCTACGAGCAGTACTTC.

This sequence joins TRBV14 and TRBJ2-7; TRBD2 matches 7 bases. Germline V gene data show CDR1 as SGHDN and CDR2 as FVKESK. J gave up 2 bases and V 3 bases, and 10 bases lay outside the gene matches. The CDR3 length is 16 residues. In nucleotides, the CDR3 is TGTGCCAGCAGCCAGTCCTCAGCGGGGTACCCCTACGAGCAGTACTTC. It yields the protein CASSQSSAGYPYEQYF. The variable domain in full, completed from reference TRBV14 and TRBJ2-7, reads EAGVTQFPSHSVIEKGQTVTLRCDPISGHDNLYWYRRVMGKEIKFLLHFVKESKQDESGMPNNRFLAERTGGTYSTLKVQPAELEDSGVYFCASSQSSAGYPYEQYFGPGTRLTVT.